This T cell receptor (beta chain) was identified during a study of T cells after yellow fever vaccination. Overall study context: Those fractions that held only low numbers of cells were prepared using the SMART-Seq v4 Ultra Low Input RNA kit.

One entry per CDR3 protein, called by TCRdb with MiXCR from the 5' RACE reads. The sample includes 500,000 to 650,000 distinct CDR3 sequences, less than 20% of them seen just once. The sequence was obtained from a man between 18 and 35 years old who received the YFV17D yellow fever vaccine. This specimen was PBMCs, taken more than 4 days after the first yellow fever vaccination.

CDR3 nucleotides: TGTGCCAGCAGCTCGGACGGAGGTTACGAGCAGTACTTC. Protein sequence: CASSSDGGYEQYF. The chain couples TRBV7-2 to TRBJ2-7; D is perhaps TRBD2 (5 bases). Trimming took off 4 bases at V and 4 bases at J, with 11 bases between the two ends. Per germline, CDR1 SGHTA and CDR2 FQGNSA. The CDR3 totals 13 residues.